Listed below are T cell receptor beta chains from one sample, sequenced in a study of monozygotic twins with inflammatory bowel disease. TCRdb re-called the 5' RACE reads and catalogs CDR3 proteins one per entry, DNA excluded. The sample holds about 160,000 distinct CDR3 sequences. Source material: blood. The receptor source for this set is a human donor with ulcerative colitis or Crohn's disease, or a healthy co-twin of an affected twin (not recorded which). Each CDR3 is given with its conserved first and last residue. The order of the fields is CDR3 length, J gene, V gene, CDR3 protein.

CDR3 length: 14; J gene: TRBJ2-5; V gene: TRBV7-9; CDR3 protein: CASSARDSRETQYF
CDR3 length: 19; J gene: TRBJ2-6; V gene: TRBV14; CDR3 protein: CASSLSRDMKSSGANVLTF
CDR3 length: 15; J gene: TRBJ2-3; V gene: TRBV7-7; CDR3 protein: CASSFSTGQPIVQYF
CDR3 length: 14; J gene: TRBJ2-1; V gene: TRBV14; CDR3 protein: CASSQDLSYNEQFF
CDR3 length: 14; J gene: TRBJ2-2; V gene: TRBV30; CDR3 protein: CAWSYGLDTGELFF
CDR3 length: 15; J gene: TRBJ2-1; V gene: TRBV28; CDR3 protein: CATDSGTGGYNEQFF
CDR3 length: 14; J gene: TRBJ2-2; V gene: TRBV7-6; CDR3 protein: CASRPSGNTGELFF
CDR3 length: 16; J gene: TRBJ2-2; V gene: TRBV6-2/TRBV6-3; CDR3 protein: CASSYRTSGRTGELFF
CDR3 length: 15; J gene: TRBJ2-2; V gene: TRBV28; CDR3 protein: CASRGTHPNTGELFF
CDR3 length: 15; J gene: TRBJ1-5; V gene: TRBV5-1; CDR3 protein: CASSLVGDQNQPQHF
CDR3 length: 16; J gene: TRBJ2-1; V gene: TRBV12-3/TRBV12-4; CDR3 protein: CASLGLTSARLNEQFF
CDR3 length: 15; J gene: TRBJ2-2; V gene: TRBV27; CDR3 protein: CASRTSGLITGELFF
CDR3 length: 14; J gene: TRBJ2-7; V gene: TRBV6-5; CDR3 protein: CASSYQGQVNEQYF
CDR3 length: 14; J gene: TRBJ2-7; V gene: TRBV28; CDR3 protein: CASSFRAGGHEQYF
CDR3 length: 17; J gene: TRBJ2-7; V gene: TRBV27; CDR3 protein: CASSLSGGQGVTYEQYF
CDR3 length: 15; J gene: TRBJ2-1; V gene: TRBV6-1; CDR3 protein: CASSGPREGRNEQFF
CDR3 length: 19; J gene: TRBJ2-2; V gene: TRBV5-1; CDR3 protein: CASSFPGLAGGSNTGELFF
CDR3 length: 14; J gene: TRBJ2-3; V gene: TRBV3-1; CDR3 protein: CASSQGGDMDTQYF
CDR3 length: 13; J gene: TRBJ1-2; V gene: TRBV5-1; CDR3 protein: CASSLEAGYGYTF
CDR3 length: 15; J gene: TRBJ1-3; V gene: TRBV27; CDR3 protein: CASSSAGTTGNTIYF
CDR3 length: 12; J gene: TRBJ1-6; V gene: TRBV12-3/TRBV12-4; CDR3 protein: CASRLVGSPLHF
CDR3 length: 16; J gene: TRBJ2-7; V gene: TRBV5-1; CDR3 protein: CASSLGSGGVRYEQYF
CDR3 length: 13; J gene: TRBJ1-6; V gene: TRBV30; CDR3 protein: CAWKDRENSPLHF
CDR3 length: 14; J gene: TRBJ2-7; V gene: TRBV7-2; CDR3 protein: CASCRDFRVHEQYF
CDR3 length: 15; J gene: TRBJ1-2; V gene: TRBV5-1; CDR3 protein: CASSRGQGRVYGYTF
CDR3 length: 16; J gene: TRBJ2-2; V gene: TRBV11-3; CDR3 protein: CASSMGTSGYTGELFF
CDR3 length: 15; J gene: TRBJ2-5; V gene: TRBV10-3; CDR3 protein: CAISESREAGETQYF
CDR3 length: 16; J gene: TRBJ1-6; V gene: TRBV5-1; CDR3 protein: CASSGDTGISNSPLHF
CDR3 length: 14; J gene: TRBJ2-1; V gene: TRBV5-1; CDR3 protein: CASSASLQDNEQFF
CDR3 length: 13; J gene: TRBJ2-2; V gene: TRBV29-1; CDR3 protein: CSVGTGGPGELFF
CDR3 length: 14; J gene: TRBJ2-7; V gene: TRBV10-3; CDR3 protein: CAISGTSTGYEQYF
CDR3 length: 12; J gene: TRBJ2-3; V gene: TRBV6-1; CDR3 protein: CASSEAAGQGFF
CDR3 length: 14; J gene: TRBJ2-3; V gene: TRBV6-1; CDR3 protein: CASSLRALTDTQYF
CDR3 length: 13; J gene: TRBJ2-2; V gene: TRBV7-2; CDR3 protein: CAMGGPGTGELFF
CDR3 length: 14; J gene: TRBJ2-7; V gene: TRBV18; CDR3 protein: CASSPRDGSYEQYF